The clone carrying this T cell receptor beta chain appeared a few times. The antigen remains unidentified. This entry comes from a study of cytomegalovirus exposure and HLA in healthy donors. Losses at the gene ends were 8 bases for V and 0 bases for J; bases not matched to a gene: 4. Germline values: CDR1 SNHLY, CDR2 FYNNEI. The CDR3 runs 14 residues. Findings and limits, study-wide: A few of the chains that were CMV-associated were confirmed in vitro to be specific for CMV antigens. Follow-up analysis found HLA locus-dependent TCR association rates, highest for DRB1 and lowest for HLA-C.

Primers for the PCR totalled 60 Vbeta and 13 Jbeta. In the study's own analysis: Approximately 83 million unique TCR beta chains, some 11 million shared, were counted in a later analysis. Profiling relied on immunoSEQ multiplex PCR, and the TCRdb table lists in-frame clones only, not all of them. V and J calls and clone size are given by that table; D and trimming were obtained from the DNA. The table lists 100,000 to 150,000 clones, just over 70% of them singletons. Input material: PBMCs. The chain employs TRBV2 and TRBJ2-3, with 8 bases lining up with TRBD2. The source is a woman in her fifties or sixties in good health and CMV-seropositive. The CDR3 DNA is TGTGCCAGCCGTAGCGGGGTTAGCACAGATACGCAGTATTTT. It encodes CASRSGVSTDTQYF.